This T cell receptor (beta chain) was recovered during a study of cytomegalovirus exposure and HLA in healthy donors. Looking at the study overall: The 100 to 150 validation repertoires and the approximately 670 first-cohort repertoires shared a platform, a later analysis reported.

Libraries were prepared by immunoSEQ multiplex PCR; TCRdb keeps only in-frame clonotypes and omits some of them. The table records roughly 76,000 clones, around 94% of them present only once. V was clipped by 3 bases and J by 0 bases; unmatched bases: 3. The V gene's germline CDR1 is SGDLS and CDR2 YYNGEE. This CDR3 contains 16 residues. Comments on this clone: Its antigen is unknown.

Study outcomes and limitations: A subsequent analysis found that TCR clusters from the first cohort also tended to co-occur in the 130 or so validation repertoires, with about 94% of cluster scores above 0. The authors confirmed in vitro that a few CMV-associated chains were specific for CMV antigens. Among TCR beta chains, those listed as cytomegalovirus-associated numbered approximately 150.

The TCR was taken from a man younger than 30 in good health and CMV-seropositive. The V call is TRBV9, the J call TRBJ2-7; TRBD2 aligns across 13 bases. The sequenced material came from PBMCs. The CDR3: CASSAGLAGVSYEQYF. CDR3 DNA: TGTGCCAGCAGCGCCGGACTAGCGGGAGTCTCCTACGAGCAGTACTTC.